The 27 T cell receptor beta chains given below trace back to one sample, sequenced in a study of shared clonotypes between healthy human individuals. Here immunoSEQ multiplex PCR was the method, and the copy in TCRdb shows in-frame clones only, minus some. The sample has around 2.3 million clones, 90% to 97% seen once. Sequenced sample: naive CD4+ T cells sorted from blood. The subset: CD45RA+ positively selected. The source of these receptors is a man younger than 35 in good health.

CDR3 DNA sequence: TGTGCCAGCAGTTCTCAGACTAGCGGGAGGGCCAATGAGCAGTTCTTC. Amino acids: CASSSQTSGRANEQFF. The rearrangement uses TRBV6-5 and TRBJ2-1, with TRBD2 identical over 14 bases. Germline V gene data show CDR1 as MNHEY and CDR2 as SVGAGI. The CDR3 has 16 amino acids. V lost 4 bases, J lost 6 bases, and 5 bases stayed unmatched.

The CDR3 DNA reads as TGTGCCTGGAGTAACACAGGGGTTGAAAAACTGTTTTTT. Translation: CAWSNTGVEKLFF. The chain combines TRBV30 with TRBJ1-4; TRBD1 matches at 7 bases. The CDR3 consists of 13 residues. V trimming: 2 bases; J trimming: 7 bases; junction bases outside the gene matches: 4. In germline, CDR1 is GTSNPN, CDR2 SVGIG (reference sequence).

The chain carries TRBV6-6 and TRBJ1-2; 7 nucleotides agree with TRBD1. Germline lookup yields CDR1 MNHNY and CDR2 SVGAGI (reference sequence). After removal of 6 bases from V and 7 bases from J, the junction contained 8 bases not matched to a gene. The CDR3 covers 13 residues. CDR3 residues: CASRDTGDSGYTF. CDR3 DNA sequence: TGTGCCAGCAGAGATACAGGGGATTCTGGCTACACCTTC.

This chain links TRBV9 with TRBJ1-1; no firm D call. This CDR3 is built from 14 residues. Germline loops: CDR1 SGDLS, CDR2 YYNGEE. V was pared by 3 bases and J by 1 base, with 10 bases between. The CDR3 nucleotides read TGTGCCAGCAGCGCCAACACAAGGAACACTGAAGCTTTCTTT. It is translated as CASSANTRNTEAFF.

As regards this clone: This sample includes further DNA sequences coding for the same CDR3. This chain connects TRBV19 to TRBJ1-5, with 9 bases aligning to TRBD1. J lost 2 bases, V lost 1 base, and 3 bases had no gene match. The CDR3 consists of 16 residues. Germline CDR1 LNHDA, CDR2 SQIVND (reference sequence). The CDR3 sequence is CASSIAQGAGNQPQHF. CDR3 DNA sequence: TGTGCCAGTAGTATAGCACAGGGGGCCGGCAATCAGCCCCAGCATTTT.

The rearrangement joins TRBV5-1 to TRBJ2-3; D call uncertain. The CDR3 sequence is 11 residues long. Per the germline V gene, CDR1 is SGHRS and CDR2 is YFSETQ. With 3 bases removed from V and 7 bases from J, the gap between germline ends came to 6 bases. The CDR3 coding sequence is TGCGCCAGCAGCTCGCTTTATACGCAGTATTTT. Translated: CASSSLYTQYF.

This chain uses TRBV6-6 with TRBJ2-5; 8 nucleotides match TRBD2. CDR3 size: 15 residues. The V segment lost 6 bases and the J segment 1 base; nucleotides outside the gene matches: 7. Germline V gene data show CDR1 as MNHNY and CDR2 as SVGAGI (reference sequence). CDR3 residues: CASRTTAGVQETQYF. Written as DNA, the CDR3 is TGTGCCAGCAGGACGACAGCGGGGGTCCAAGAGACCCAGTACTTC.

The V and J genes are TRBV5-4 and TRBJ2-3; D might be TRBD2 (6 bases). Trimming shortened V by 4 bases and J by 2 bases, and 14 bases separated the two germline ends. This CDR3 spans 15 amino acids. Germline CDR1 is SGHNT and CDR2 is YYREEE (reference sequence). The CDR3 reads CASSRGAGNTDTQYF. DNA for the CDR3: TGTGCCAGCAGCCGCGGGGCAGGTAACACAGATACGCAGTATTTT. Full variable domain (rest looked up from reference TRBV5-4 and TRBJ2-3): ETGVTQSPTHLIKTRGQQVTLRCSSQSGHNTVSWYQQALGQGPQFIFQYYREEENGRGNFPPRFSGLQFPNYSSELNVNALELDDSALYLCASSRGAGNTDTQYFGPGTRLTVL.

The CDR3 DNA is TGTGCCAGCAGCGTGCTAGACTACCCGAACACCGGGGAGCTGTTTTTT. Amino acid sequence: CASSVLDYPNTGELFF. V usage is TRBV9 and J usage is TRBJ2-2; TRBD2 is a possible D gene (5 bases). The CDR3 totals 16 residues. Deletions cut 2 bases from V and 0 bases from J, with 11 bases between. Looked up from germline, CDR1 is SGDLS and CDR2 is YYNGEE.

The chain links TRBV5-1 to TRBJ2-2; 12 nucleotides match TRBD1. The CDR3 has 16 residues. V lost 5 bases to trimming and J lost 5 bases; unmatched junction nucleotides: 7. The germline V gene has CDR1 SGHRS and CDR2 YFSETQ. CDR3 sequence (DNA): TGCGCCAGCAGTCAGCCGGGACAGGGGGCGACCGGGGAGCTGTTTTTT. It codes for CASSQPGQGATGELFF.

The chain combines TRBV28 with TRBJ2-3, with 7 bases aligning to TRBD1. Germline V gene sequence: CDR1 MDHEN, CDR2 SYDVKM. The trim removed 2 bases at V and 6 bases at J, leaving 5 bases unmatched. The CDR3 contains 14 residues. CDR3 nucleotides: TGTGCCAGCAGTTTACCCACAGGGGTGGATACGCAGTATTTT. This gives the protein CASSLPTGVDTQYF.

The rearrangement joins TRBV19 to TRBJ2-7, with D unresolved. The V end was cut by 4 bases, the J end by 3 bases, with 10 bases between. The germline V gene encodes CDR1 LNHDA and CDR2 SQIVND (reference sequence). This CDR3 has 13 amino acids. The CDR3 is CASSTRAYYEQYF. DNA of the CDR3: TGTGCCAGTAGTACACGGGCTTACTACGAGCAGTACTTC.

The chain joins TRBV6-5 to TRBJ1-4, with 7 bases matching TRBD1. The CDR3 is made up of 15 amino acids. The germline V gene has CDR1 MNHEY and CDR2 SVGAGI. Trimming removed 0 bases from V and 3 bases from J; junction bases left unmatched: 1. CDR3 in amino acids: CASSYSDRSNEKLFF. CDR3 nucleotides: TGTGCCAGCAGTTACTCGGACAGGTCTAATGAAAAACTGTTTTTT.

About this clone: Relative to the germline gene, one junction end is altered; a read error may explain this. This chain joins TRBV18 and TRBJ2-7; maybe TRBD2 (5 bases). The CDR3 covers 13 residues. Germline V lookup: CDR1 KGHSH, CDR2 LQKENI. The chain's CDR3 is CASSPQRSREQYF. DNA of the CDR3: TGTGCCAGCTCCCCACAGCGGTCGAGGGAGCAGTACTTC.

This sequence joins TRBV30 and TRBJ2-3, with a weak D call TRBD1 (6 bases). The CDR3 spans 14 residues. In germline, CDR1 is GTSNPN, CDR2 SVGIG (reference sequence). Trimming removed 5 bases at V and 0 bases at J, with 12 bases between. The CDR3 reads CAWERGLSTDTQYF. CDR3 DNA sequence: TGTGCCTGGGAGAGGGGGTTGAGCACAGATACGCAGTATTTT. The full variable domain, in which reference TRBV30 and TRBJ2-3 provide the parts outside the CDR3, is SQTIHQWPATLVQPVGSPLSLECTVEGTSNPNLYWYRQAAGRGLQLLFYSVGIGQISSEVPQNLSASRPQDRQFILSSKKLLLSDSGFYLCAWERGLSTDTQYFGPGTRLTVL.

The V and J genes are TRBV10-3 and TRBJ2-1; TRBD1 might be the D (7 bases). V dropped 3 bases and J dropped 7 bases, with 16 bases sitting between them. From germline, CDR1 is ENHRY and CDR2 SYGVKD. The CDR3 length is 15 residues. CDR3 nucleotide sequence: TGTGCCATCAGTGATAGCGGAGGGGGCCTGAATGAGCAGTTCTTC. This translates into CAISDSGGGLNEQFF.

Remarks on this clone: Different DNA sequences within this sample yield the same CDR3. The J gene is TRBJ1-5, the V gene TRBV6-5; 8 nucleotides match TRBD1. Germline CDR1 reads MNHEY; CDR2 reads SVGAGI. Trimming removed 0 bases from V and 4 bases from J; junction bases left unmatched: 2. The length of the CDR3 is 15 residues. This CDR3 reads CASSYSGQGNQPQHF. CDR3 DNA: TGTGCCAGCAGTTACTCAGGACAGGGAAATCAGCCCCAGCATTTT.

This clone was observed once. The V call is TRBV6-5, the J call TRBJ2-5, with D maybe TRBD1 (5 bases). The CDR3 has 14 amino acids. The germline V and J ends were trimmed by 5 bases and 1 base, with 11 bases remaining between them. Germline V CDR1 and CDR2: MNHEY, SVGAGI. The CDR3 nucleotides read TGTGCCAGCAGTCGTAGACAGCCCCAAGAGACCCAGTACTTC. Protein product: CASSRRQPQETQYF.

The genes are TRBV5-1 and TRBJ2-7, with no clear D. V lost 1 base to trimming and J lost 1 base, with 15 bases between them. This CDR3 has 16 amino acids. Germline CDR1 is SGHRS and CDR2 is YFSETQ. CDR3 amino acids: CASSLIGVGLSYEQYF. The DNA of the CDR3 is TGCGCCAGCAGCTTGATCGGAGTAGGCCTATCCTACGAGCAGTACTTC.

The rearrangement links TRBV2 to TRBJ1-2; TRBD1 is a possible D gene (6 bases). The length of the CDR3 is 16 residues. Per the germline V gene, CDR1 is SNHLY and CDR2 is FYNNEI. V lost 7 bases and J lost 4, with 22 bases in between. CDR3 amino acids: CASTLKRGESGYGYTF. Written as DNA, the CDR3 is TGTGCCAGCACCCTCAAAAGGGGGGAATCCGGCTATGGCTACACCTTC.

This chain links TRBV5-4 with TRBJ2-7; 8 bases are shared with TRBD2. Germline CDR1 reads SGHNT; CDR2 reads YYREEE (reference sequence). The CDR3 sequence is 15 residues long. The V segment lost 1 base and the J segment 4 bases; nucleotides outside the gene matches: 7. CDR3 region: CASSLSQRERYEQYF. The DNA of the CDR3 is TGTGCCAGCAGCTTGTCCCAGCGGGAGCGTTACGAGCAGTACTTC.

This clone is a singleton in its sample. The V call is TRBV5-4, the J call TRBJ1-3; the D gene is possibly TRBD1 (6 bases). The CDR3 consists of 17 residues. Germline CDR1 reads SGHNT; CDR2 reads YYREEE (reference sequence). V gave up 4 bases and J gave up 0 bases, with 17 bases separating them. Written as DNA, the CDR3 is TGTGCCAGCAGCCTCATCCGGGGGGGCTCCTCTGGAAACACCATATATTTT. Its protein product is CASSLIRGGSSGNTIYF.

The CDR3 region has the DNA TGTGCCAGCAGCCCCGGACTAGCGCAGGCCGGGGAGCTGTTTTTT. This gives the protein CASSPGLAQAGELFF. V and J are TRBV7-9 and TRBJ2-2; 9 bases match TRBD2. The CDR3 covers 15 residues. CDR1 is SEHNR, CDR2 FQNEAQ, per germline (reference sequence). The ends lost 5 bases at V and 6 bases at J; junction bases unmatched: 7.

Of note for this clone: Other DNA sequences in this specimen translate into the identical CDR3. V gene TRBV11-2 combines with J gene TRBJ2-7, with TRBD1 matching 8 bases. This CDR3 region has 13 residues. The ends lost 5 bases at V and 2 bases at J; junction bases unmatched: 2. Germline CDR1 SGHAT, CDR2 FQNNGV. The CDR3 reads CASSRTGTYEQYF. In DNA form, the CDR3 reads TGTGCCAGCAGCCGGACAGGGACCTACGAGCAGTACTTC.

Concerning this clone: A clone one base away is much larger, so this may be a read error. Other DNA sequences in the same sample also yield this CDR3. V and J are TRBV11-2 and TRBJ1-2; 8 nucleotides match TRBD1. The CDR3 has 13 amino acids. Germline lookup yields CDR1 SGHAT and CDR2 FQNNGV. Trimming took 5 bases from V and 3 from J; bases not matched to a gene: 2. This CDR3 reads CASSPDRDYGYTF. CDR3 bases: TGTGCCAGCAGCCCGGACAGGGACTATGGCTACACCTTC.

The V call is TRBV10-1, the J call TRBJ2-5, with 7 bases matching TRBD1. This CDR3 has 16 amino acids. J gave up 1 base and V 1 base, and 6 bases lay outside the gene matches. Germline V gene data show CDR1 as WNHNN and CDR2 as SYGVQD (reference sequence). The CDR3 DNA follows: TGCGCCAGCAGTGAGTTGGTCCGGGACAGCCAAGAGACCCAGTACTTC. It translates to CASSELVRDSQETQYF.

V is TRBV6-6 and J is TRBJ1-2; D remains unclear. The germline V gene has CDR1 MNHNY and CDR2 SVGAGI (reference sequence). CDR3 size: 16 residues. Trimming took 0 bases from V and 4 from J, leaving 15 bases between them. DNA of the CDR3: TGTGCCAGCAGTTACTCCCCCGGCCGGGAAGTCTATGGCTACACCTTC. Amino acids: CASSYSPGREVYGYTF.